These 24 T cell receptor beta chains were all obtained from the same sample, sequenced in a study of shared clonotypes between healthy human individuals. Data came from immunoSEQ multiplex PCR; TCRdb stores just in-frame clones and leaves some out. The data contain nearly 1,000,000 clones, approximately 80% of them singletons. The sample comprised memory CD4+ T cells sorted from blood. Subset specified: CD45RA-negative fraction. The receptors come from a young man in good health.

CDR3 loop: CAISPGGDRVYEQYF. The DNA of the CDR3 is TGTGCCATCTCCCCAGGTGGGGACAGGGTGTACGAGCAGTACTTC. V gene TRBV10-3 combines with J gene TRBJ2-7; 9 positions agree with TRBD1. CDR1 ENHRY and CDR2 SYGVKD come from the germline V gene. The CDR3 is made up of 15 amino acids. V shed 8 bases, J shed 4 bases, and the junction held 12 bases outside the gene matches.

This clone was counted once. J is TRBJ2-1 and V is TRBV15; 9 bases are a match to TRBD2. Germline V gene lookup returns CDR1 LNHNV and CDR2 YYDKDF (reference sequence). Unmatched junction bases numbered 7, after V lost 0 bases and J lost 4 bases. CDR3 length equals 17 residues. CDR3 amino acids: CATSRDRGSGGYNEQFF. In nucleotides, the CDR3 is TGTGCCACCAGCAGAGATAGAGGGAGCGGGGGGTACAATGAGCAGTTCTTC. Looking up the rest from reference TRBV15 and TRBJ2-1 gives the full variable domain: DAMVIQNPRYQVTQFGKPVTLSCSQTLNHNVMYWYQQKSSQAPKLLFHYYDKDFNNEADTPDNFQSRRPNTSFCFLDIRSPGLGDTAMYLCATSRDRGSGGYNEQFFGPGTRLTVL.

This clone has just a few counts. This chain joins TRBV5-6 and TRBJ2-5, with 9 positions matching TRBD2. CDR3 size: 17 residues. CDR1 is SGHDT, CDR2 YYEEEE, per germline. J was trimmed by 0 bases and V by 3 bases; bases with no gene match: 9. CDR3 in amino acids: CASSYLGLAGYQETQYF. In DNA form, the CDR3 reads TGTGCCAGCAGCTACCTGGGGCTAGCGGGGTACCAAGAGACCCAGTACTTC.

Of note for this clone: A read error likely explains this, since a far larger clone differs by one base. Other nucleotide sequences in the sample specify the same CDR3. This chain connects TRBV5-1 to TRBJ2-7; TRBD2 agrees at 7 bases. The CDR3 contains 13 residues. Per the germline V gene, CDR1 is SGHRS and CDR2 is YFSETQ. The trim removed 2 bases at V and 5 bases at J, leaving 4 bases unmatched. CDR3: CASSFDGRNEQYF. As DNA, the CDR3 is TGCGCCAGCAGCTTCGACGGGAGGAACGAGCAGTACTTC.

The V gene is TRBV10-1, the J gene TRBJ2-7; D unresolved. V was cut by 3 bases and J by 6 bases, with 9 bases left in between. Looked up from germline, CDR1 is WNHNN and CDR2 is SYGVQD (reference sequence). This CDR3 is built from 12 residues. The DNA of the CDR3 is TGCGCCAGCAGTGATGGGTATCGCGAGCAGTACTTC. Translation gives CASSDGYREQYF.

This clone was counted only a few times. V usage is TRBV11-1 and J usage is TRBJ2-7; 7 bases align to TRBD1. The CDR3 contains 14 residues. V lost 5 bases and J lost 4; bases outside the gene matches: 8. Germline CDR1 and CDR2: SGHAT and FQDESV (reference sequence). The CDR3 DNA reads TGTGCCAGCAGCCCCGGACAGGCGCCATACGAGCAGTACTTC. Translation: CASSPGQAPYEQYF.

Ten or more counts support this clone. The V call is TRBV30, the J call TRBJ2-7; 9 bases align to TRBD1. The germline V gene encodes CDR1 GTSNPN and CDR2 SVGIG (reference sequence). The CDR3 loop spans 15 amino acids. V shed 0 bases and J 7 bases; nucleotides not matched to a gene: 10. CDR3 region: CAWSVRGTGTGEQYF. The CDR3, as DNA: TGTGCCTGGAGTGTACGGGGGACAGGGACTGGGGAGCAGTACTTC.

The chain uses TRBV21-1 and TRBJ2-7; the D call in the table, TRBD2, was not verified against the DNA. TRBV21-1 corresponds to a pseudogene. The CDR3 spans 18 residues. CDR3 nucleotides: TGTGCCAGCAGCCCACGGACTAGCGGGAGGGCCAGCTCCTACGAGCAGTACTTC. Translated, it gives CASSPRTSGRASSYEQYF.

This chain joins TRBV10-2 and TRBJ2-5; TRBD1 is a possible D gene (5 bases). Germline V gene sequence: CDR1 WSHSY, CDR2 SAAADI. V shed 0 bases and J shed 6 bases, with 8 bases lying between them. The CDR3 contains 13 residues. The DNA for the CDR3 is TGCGCCAGCAGTGAGTCGGGGCAGAAGACCCAGTACTTC. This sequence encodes CASSESGQKTQYF.

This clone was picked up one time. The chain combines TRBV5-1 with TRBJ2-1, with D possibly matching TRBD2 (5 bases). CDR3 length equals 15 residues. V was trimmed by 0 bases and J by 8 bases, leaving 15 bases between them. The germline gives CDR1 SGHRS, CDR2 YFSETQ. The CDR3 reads CASSLEGAGMHEQFF. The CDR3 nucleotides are TGCGCCAGCAGCTTGGAGGGAGCCGGGATGCATGAGCAGTTCTTC.

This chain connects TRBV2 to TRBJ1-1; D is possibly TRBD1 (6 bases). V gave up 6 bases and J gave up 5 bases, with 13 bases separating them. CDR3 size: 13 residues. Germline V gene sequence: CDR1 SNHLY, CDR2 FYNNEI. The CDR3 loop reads CASSGGARTEAFF. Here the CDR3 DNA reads TGTGCCAGCAGCGGGGGGGCTAGGACTGAAGCTTTCTTT.

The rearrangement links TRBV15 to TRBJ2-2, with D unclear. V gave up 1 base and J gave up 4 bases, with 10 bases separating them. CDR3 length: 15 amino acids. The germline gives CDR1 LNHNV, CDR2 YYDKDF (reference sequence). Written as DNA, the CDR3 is TGTGCCACCAGCAGAGCCTCAACGGGCACCGGGGAGCTGTTTTTT. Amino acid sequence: CATSRASTGTGELFF.

CDR3 amino acids: CASSTGQGDRLHF. The CDR3 DNA sequence: TGTGCCAGCAGCACTGGACAGGGGGACCGCCTCCACTTT. The chain carries TRBV7-5 and TRBJ1-6; the DNA was not used to check the table's D call, TRBD1. TRBV7-5 is a pseudogene. The CDR3 consists of 13 residues.

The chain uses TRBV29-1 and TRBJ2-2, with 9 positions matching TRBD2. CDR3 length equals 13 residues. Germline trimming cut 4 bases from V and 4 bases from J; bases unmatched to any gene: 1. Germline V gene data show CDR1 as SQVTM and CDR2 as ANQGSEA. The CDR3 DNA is TGCAGCGTTGCTAGCGGGGCCACCGGGGAGCTGTTTTTT. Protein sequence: CSVASGATGELFF.

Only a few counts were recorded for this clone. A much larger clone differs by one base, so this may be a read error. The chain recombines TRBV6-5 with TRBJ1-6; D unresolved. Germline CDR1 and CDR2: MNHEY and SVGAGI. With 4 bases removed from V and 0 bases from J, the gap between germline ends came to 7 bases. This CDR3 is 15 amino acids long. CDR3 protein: CASSSGGSYNSPLHF. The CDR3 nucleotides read TGTGCCAGCAGTTCCGGAGGCTCCTATAATTCACCCCTCCACTTT.

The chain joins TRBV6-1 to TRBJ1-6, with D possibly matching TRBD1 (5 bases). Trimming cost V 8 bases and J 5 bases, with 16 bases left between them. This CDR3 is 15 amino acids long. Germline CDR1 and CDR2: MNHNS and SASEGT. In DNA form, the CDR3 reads TGTGCCAGCCGTGGGGCCGGGGTTAATAATTCACCCCTCCACTTT. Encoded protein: CASRGAGVNNSPLHF.

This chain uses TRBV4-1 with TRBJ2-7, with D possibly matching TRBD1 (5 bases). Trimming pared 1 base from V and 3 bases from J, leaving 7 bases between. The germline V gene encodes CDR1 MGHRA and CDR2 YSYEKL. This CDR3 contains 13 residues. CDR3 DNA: TGCGCCAGCAGCCAAGGACAGTTCTACGAGCAGTACTTC. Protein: CASSQGQFYEQYF.

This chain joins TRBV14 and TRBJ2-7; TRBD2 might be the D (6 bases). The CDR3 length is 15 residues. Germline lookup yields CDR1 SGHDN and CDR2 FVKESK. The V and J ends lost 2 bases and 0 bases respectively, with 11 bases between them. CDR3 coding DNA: TGTGCCAGCAGCCAACCTAGCGCAAGCTCCTACGAGCAGTACTTC. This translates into CASSQPSASSYEQYF.

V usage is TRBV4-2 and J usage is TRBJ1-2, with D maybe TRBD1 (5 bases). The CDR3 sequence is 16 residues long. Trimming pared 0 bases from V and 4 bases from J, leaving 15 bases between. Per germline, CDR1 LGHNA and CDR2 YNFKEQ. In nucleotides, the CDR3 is TGTGCCAGCAGCCAAGAAGTGCCAGGGCCCCTCTATGGCTACACCTTC. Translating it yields CASSQEVPGPLYGYTF.

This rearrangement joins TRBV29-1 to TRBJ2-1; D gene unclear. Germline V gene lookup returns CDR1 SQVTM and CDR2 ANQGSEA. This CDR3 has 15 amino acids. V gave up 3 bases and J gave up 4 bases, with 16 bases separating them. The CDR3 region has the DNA TGCAGCGTTGAGGTGCAGCTAACTATTTACAATGAGCAGTTCTTC. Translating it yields CSVEVQLTIYNEQFF.

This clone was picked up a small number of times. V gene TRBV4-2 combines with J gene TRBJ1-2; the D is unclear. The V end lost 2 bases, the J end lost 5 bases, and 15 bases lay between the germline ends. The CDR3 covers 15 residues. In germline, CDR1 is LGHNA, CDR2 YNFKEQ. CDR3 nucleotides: TGTGCCAGCAGCCAACGATGGACGGACGAATATGGCTACACCTTC. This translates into CASSQRWTDEYGYTF.

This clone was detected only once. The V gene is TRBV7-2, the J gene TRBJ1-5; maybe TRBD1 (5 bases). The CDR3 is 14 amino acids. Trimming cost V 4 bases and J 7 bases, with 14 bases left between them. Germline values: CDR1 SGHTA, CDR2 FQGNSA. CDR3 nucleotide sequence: TGTGCCAGCAGCTCTCAATGGGGCGAACAGCCCCAGCATTTT. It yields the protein CASSSQWGEQPQHF.

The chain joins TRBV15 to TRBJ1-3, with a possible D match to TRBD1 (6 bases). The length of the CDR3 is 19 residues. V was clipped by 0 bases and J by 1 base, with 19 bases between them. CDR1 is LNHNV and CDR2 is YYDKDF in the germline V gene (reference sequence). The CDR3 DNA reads TGTGCCACCAGCAGAGATCGGGGAACAGGGATACTGTCTGGAAACACCATATATTTT. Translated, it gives CATSRDRGTGILSGNTIYF.

As DNA, the CDR3 is TGTGCCCTTAGCCGGACAGGGGAGGGAAACGAGCAGTACTTC. Translation: CALSRTGEGNEQYF. V is TRBV27 and J is TRBJ2-7, with TRBD1 matching 9 bases. CDR3 length: 14 amino acids. Germline values: CDR1 MNHEY, CDR2 SMNVEV (reference sequence). V lost 11 bases and J lost 5; bases outside the gene matches: 13.